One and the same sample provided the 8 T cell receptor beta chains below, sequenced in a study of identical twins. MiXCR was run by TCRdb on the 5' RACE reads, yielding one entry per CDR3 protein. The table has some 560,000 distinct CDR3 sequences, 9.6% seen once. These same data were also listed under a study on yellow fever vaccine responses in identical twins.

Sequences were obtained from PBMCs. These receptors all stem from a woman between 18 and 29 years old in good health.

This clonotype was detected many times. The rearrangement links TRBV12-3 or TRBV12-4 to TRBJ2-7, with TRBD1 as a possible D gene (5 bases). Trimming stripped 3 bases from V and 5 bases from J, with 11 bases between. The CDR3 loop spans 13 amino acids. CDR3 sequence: CASSLAGLHEQYF. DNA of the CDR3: TGTGCCAGCAGTTTGGCAGGGCTCCACGAGCAGTACTTC.

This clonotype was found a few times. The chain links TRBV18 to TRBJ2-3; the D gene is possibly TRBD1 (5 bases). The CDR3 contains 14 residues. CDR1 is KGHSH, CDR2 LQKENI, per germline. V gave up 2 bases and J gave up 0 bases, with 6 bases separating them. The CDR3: CASSPWGSTDTQYF. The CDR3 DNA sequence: TGTGCCAGCTCACCATGGGGCAGCACAGATACGCAGTATTTT.

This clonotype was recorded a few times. CDR3 DNA: TGTGCCTGGAGTGCCGGAGCGGGCAAGAACACCGGGGAGCTGTTTTTT. Protein product: CAWSAGAGKNTGELFF. The J gene is TRBJ2-2, the V gene TRBV30, with D perhaps matching TRBD2 (6 bases). CDR1 is GTSNPN, CDR2 SVGIG, per germline (reference sequence). The CDR3 extends over 16 amino acids. The V end lost 1 base, the J end lost 1 base, and 13 bases lay between the germline ends.

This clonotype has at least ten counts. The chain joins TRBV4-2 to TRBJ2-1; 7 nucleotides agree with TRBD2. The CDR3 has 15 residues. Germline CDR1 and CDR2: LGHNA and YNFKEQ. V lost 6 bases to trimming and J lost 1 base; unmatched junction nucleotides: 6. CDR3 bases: TGTGCCAGCAGGCCAACTAGCGTTTCCTACAATGAGCAGTTCTTC. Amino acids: CASRPTSVSYNEQFF.

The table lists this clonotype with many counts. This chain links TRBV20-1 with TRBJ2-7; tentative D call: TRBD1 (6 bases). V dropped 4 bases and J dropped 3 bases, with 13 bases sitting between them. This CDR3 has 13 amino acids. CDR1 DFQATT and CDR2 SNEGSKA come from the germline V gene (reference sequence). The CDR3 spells CSATRDNFYEQYF. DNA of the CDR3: TGCAGTGCTACCCGGGACAACTTCTACGAGCAGTACTTC.

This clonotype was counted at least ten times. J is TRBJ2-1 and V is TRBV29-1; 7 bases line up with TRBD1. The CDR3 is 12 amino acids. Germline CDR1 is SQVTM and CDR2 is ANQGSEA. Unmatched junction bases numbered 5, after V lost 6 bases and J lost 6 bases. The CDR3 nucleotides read TGCAGCGTCATACAGGGGATCAATGAGCAGTTCTTC. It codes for CSVIQGINEQFF.

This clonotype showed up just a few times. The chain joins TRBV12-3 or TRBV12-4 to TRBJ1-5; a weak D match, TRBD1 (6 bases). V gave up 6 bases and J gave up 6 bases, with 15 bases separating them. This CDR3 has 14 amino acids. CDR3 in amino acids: CASRIGTLGQPQHF. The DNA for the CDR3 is TGTGCCAGCAGGATCGGGACATTAGGTCAGCCCCAGCATTTT.

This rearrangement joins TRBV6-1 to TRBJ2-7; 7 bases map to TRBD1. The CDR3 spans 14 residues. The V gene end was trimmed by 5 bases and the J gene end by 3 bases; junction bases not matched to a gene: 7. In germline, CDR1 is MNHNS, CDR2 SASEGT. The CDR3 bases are TGTGCCAGCAGTCCGGACAGGTTGAACTACGAGCAGTACTTC. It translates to CASSPDRLNYEQYF.